Listed below are T cell receptor beta chains from one sample, sequenced in a study of blood T cell repertoires in COVID-19. Data came from immunoSEQ multiplex PCR; TCRdb stores just in-frame clones and leaves some out. The table lists 150,000 to 190,000 clones, 84% of them singletons. The sample taken for sequencing was PBMCs or T cells enriched from blood (not recorded which). The receptors derive from a man over 45 who had recovered from COVID-19. CDR3s include the opening cysteine and the closing phenylalanine or tryptophan. D genes are given only for firm matches. Expanded clones get a size class; other rows say once, few or many, or leave the size out.

. TRBJ1-2 TRBV14 . TGTGCCAGCAGCCAAGGTCAGGGGCTTGGCTATGGCTACACCTTC CASSQGQGLGYGYTF
. TRBJ2-7 TRBV20-1 . TGCAGTGCAACGACAGGCTACGAGCAGTACTTC CSATTGYEQYF
. TRBJ1-5 TRBV19 few TGTGCCAGTAGTGCAGGGCGAGGCAATCAGCCCCAGCATTTT CASSAGRGNQPQHF
TRBD1 TRBJ1-1 TRBV5-1 . TGCGCCAGCAGCAAAGGACAGGGGGGAACTGAAGCTTTCTTT CASSKGQGGTEAFF
TRBD2 TRBJ2-5 TRBV5-1 few TGCGCCAGCAGTTCCGGGACTAGCCAAGAGACCCAGTACTTC CASSSGTSQETQYF
. TRBJ2-1 TRBV29-1 . TGCAGCGTCCGCCCCGGGGATCCGTGGGATGAGCAGTTCTTC CSVRPGDPWDEQFF
TRBD2 TRBJ2-7 TRBV11-2 few TGTGCCAGCCGAAGGGGACTAGCGGGAGCCTACGAGCAGTACTTC CASRRGLAGAYEQYF
. TRBJ1-3 TRBV10-3 once TGTGCCGTCGGAGGCTCTGGAAACACCATATATTTT CAVGGSGNTIYF
. TRBJ2-7 TRBV11-3 . TGTGCCAGCCCCCTGCCTGACTGTCCCTACGAGCAGTACTTC CASPLPDCPYEQYF
TRBD1 TRBJ2-5 TRBV5-1 . TGCGCCAGCAGCAGAAACCAGGGGGATGAGACCCAGTACTTC CASSRNQGDETQYF
TRBD1 TRBJ1-2 TRBV3-1/TRBV3-2 . TGTGCCAGCAGCCTACAGGGGGCGGATGGCTACACCTTC CASSLQGADGYTF
TRBD1 TRBJ2-6 TRBV18 . TGTGCCAGCTCATTAGGGACAGGGGCCAACTCTGGGGCCAACGTCCTGACTTTC CASSLGTGANSGANVLTF
TRBD1 TRBJ1-6 TRBV6-5 few TGTGCCAGCAGTCCCCGGGACAGGGGGAATTCACCCCTCCACTTT CASSPRDRGNSPLHF
. TRBJ2-7 TRBV19 . TGTGCCAGTAGTATAGGGGCCAGCTACGAGCAGTACTTC CASSIGASYEQYF
TRBD2 TRBJ2-1 TRBV7-9 . TGTGCCAGCAGCCATGGACTAGCGGGGGCCTTAGACAATGAGCAGTTCTTC CASSHGLAGALDNEQFF
. TRBJ2-7 TRBV6-2/TRBV6-3 . TGTGCCAGCAGCCCCGGGGACTCCGCTGAGGTGGGCGAGCAGTACTTC CASSPGDSAEVGEQYF
TRBD1 TRBJ1-2 TRBV19 once TGTGCCAGTACCCTGACAGGGTCCGCCTATGGCTACACCTTC CASTLTGSAYGYTF
. TRBJ1-4 TRBV11-3 . TGTGCCAGCAGCTTAGGGCATAAAGAAAAACTGTTTTTT CASSLGHKEKLFF
. TRBJ2-3 TRBV5-1 . TGCGCCAGCCAAGATCCTGGACAGACCACAGATACGCAGTATTTT CASQDPGQTTDTQYF
. TRBJ1-2 TRBV6-2/TRBV6-3 . TGTGCCAGCAGTTACTCGTCCGGTTTCTCTGGCTACACCTTC CASSYSSGFSGYTF
TRBD2 TRBJ2-2 TRBV4-3 . TGCGCCAGCAGCCAAGATTCTCTAGCGGGGGCCGGCGGGGAGCTGTTTTTT CASSQDSLAGAGGELFF
. TRBJ1-5 TRBV7-8 . TGTGCCAGCAGCGAATACAGGTTTATTAGCAATCAGCCCCAGCATTTT CASSEYRFISNQPQHF
TRBD1 TRBJ1-2 TRBV7-9 few TGTGCCAGCAGCTATCCGGGACAGGGCTCTAACTATGGCTACACCTTC CASSYPGQGSNYGYTF
TRBD1 TRBJ1-1 TRBV27 . TGTGCCAGCTGGGACAGGGTGAGCACTGAAGCTTTCTTT CASWDRVSTEAFF
. TRBJ1-5 TRBV6-5 . TGTGCCAGCAAGGGGTCGCGAGATCAGCCCCAGCATTTT CASKGSRDQPQHF
TRBD1 TRBJ1-1 TRBV7-9 few TGTGCCAGCAGCTACCCCGGGACAGGGGCGAACACTGAAGCTTTCTTT CASSYPGTGANTEAFF
TRBD1 TRBJ2-1 TRBV5-4 . TGTGCCAGCAGCGCCCCACAACAGGGGTGGCAGTTCTTC CASSAPQQGWQFF
TRBD2 TRBJ2-7 TRBV19 . TGTGCCAGTAGTCAACGACTAGCGGGGCCCTACGAGCAGTACTTC CASSQRLAGPYEQYF
TRBD2 TRBJ2-1 TRBV7-9 . TGTGCCAGCAGCTTAGCACTAGCGGGGTTTCCGGGGAATGAGCAGTTCTTC CASSLALAGFPGNEQFF
TRBD2 TRBJ2-7 TRBV6-1 . TGTGCCAGCAGTGAATTAGCGGGGGCCTCCTACGAGCAGTACTTC CASSELAGASYEQYF
. TRBJ2-2 TRBV5-1 . TGCGCCAGCAGCGGCCGCAGGGATCGCGACACCGGGGAGCTGTTTTTT CASSGRRDRDTGELFF
TRBD2 TRBJ2-1 TRBV10-2 . TGCGCCAGCAGGGTAGCGGGGGGGCGAAGTGAGCAGTTCTTC CASRVAGGRSEQFF
. TRBJ2-1 TRBV4-2 once TGTGCCAGCAGCCAAGATTACGGGGGGCCTTCCTACAATGAGCAGTTCTTC CASSQDYGGPSYNEQFF
. TRBJ1-3 TRBV19 . TGTGCCACCGTCACACCTGGAAACACCATATATTTT CATVTPGNTIYF
. TRBJ2-5 TRBV5-6 . TGTGCCAGCAGCTTTTTGAGGGTTAGGGAGACCCAGTACTTC CASSFLRVRETQYF
. TRBJ2-3 TRBV18 . TGTGCCAGCTCACCGGCCTCGGGTGGGGATACGCAGTATTTT CASSPASGGDTQYF
. TRBJ2-1 TRBV7-2 . TGTGCCAGCAGCTTAAGTGAGACTAGCTACAATGAGCAGTTCTTC CASSLSETSYNEQFF
. TRBJ1-4 TRBV11-2 . TGTGCCAGCAGCTTCGGGGGTACAACTAATGAAAAACTGTTTTTT CASSFGGTTNEKLFF
. TRBJ2-6 TRBV5-1 once TGCGCCAGCAGCTTACCTATCTCTGGGGCCAACGTCCTGACTTTC CASSLPISGANVLTF
. TRBJ1-6 TRBV4-1 once TGCGCCAGCAGCCAAGTGGGGGCGTACAATTCACCCCTCCACTTT CASSQVGAYNSPLHF
. TRBJ1-1 TRBV5-1 . TGCGCCAGCAGCTTGGTTTCTCGGTCTTCTGAAGCTTTCTTT CASSLVSRSSEAFF
TRBD1 TRBJ1-1 TRBV5-4 . TGTGCCAGCAGCTCTTGGACAGGGTATATGAACACTGAAGCTTTCTTT CASSSWTGYMNTEAFF
. TRBJ2-7 TRBV21-1 . TGTGCCAGCAGCAAAGCGCTCACTAGCGGCCAATACGAGCAGTACTTC CASSKALTSGQYEQYF
TRBD2 TRBJ2-1 TRBV7-2 . TGTGCCAGCAGCCCGCCGGGACTAGCGGGGGGGCTTAGTAATGAGCAGTTCTTC CASSPPGLAGGLSNEQFF
. TRBJ1-4 TRBV20-1 once TGCAGTGCCCCAGGGTATGAAAAACTGTTTTTT CSAPGYEKLFF
. TRBJ1-6 TRBV7-2 . TGTGCCAGCAGCTTAGGGGTGGAGATAAATAATTCACCCCTCCACTTT CASSLGVEINNSPLHF
TRBD1 TRBJ1-1 TRBV29-1 . TGCAGCGTCGTTCGGACAGGGGCTGAAGCTTTCTTT CSVVRTGAEAFF
. TRBJ2-1 TRBV14 . TGTGCCAGCAGCCAAGCTACGGGGATCTCCTACAATGAGCAGTTCTTC CASSQATGISYNEQFF
TRBD1 TRBJ1-1 TRBV11-2 . TGTGCCAGCAGCCCGGGACAGGGGAGGGTCAACACTGAAGCTTTCTTT CASSPGQGRVNTEAFF
TRBD1 TRBJ2-1 TRBV5-6 . TGTGCCAGCAGCCCCGGTCGACAGGGGGCTTTGGTCTTC CASSPGRQGALVF
. TRBJ1-5 TRBV18 . TGTGCCAGCTCACAACATCCCCCAAACAATCAGCCCCAGCATTTT CASSQHPPNNQPQHF
. TRBJ2-2 TRBV3-1/TRBV3-2 . TGTGCCAGCAGCCCTCGGACAGCAGCCGGGGAGCTGTTTTTT CASSPRTAAGELFF
TRBD1 TRBJ1-1 TRBV5-1 . TGCGCCAGCAGCCGTACAGGGGGAAACACTGAAGCTTTCTTT CASSRTGGNTEAFF
. TRBJ1-3 TRBV2 . TGTGCCAGCAGAACACAGGGTTCCTCTGGAAACACCATATATTTT CASRTQGSSGNTIYF